This T cell receptor (beta chain) was captured by sequencing in a study of Ad26.COV2.S vaccination and SARS-CoV-2 variants. Treatment reported: around 19 received Ad26.COV2.S at low or high dose, single or two shots; about 5 received placebo; per-sample allocation not given. Sampling took place 63 days after the first vaccine or placebo injection. Method: immunoSEQ multiplex PCR; TCRdb's copy keeps in-frame clones and lacks some. The sample records around 450,000 clones, roughly 90% being singletons. Whole-study results and caveats: Estimates derived from TCR breadth and depth analyses may have underestimated total T cell responses. People who got the vaccine or the placebo had similar non-spike TCR breadth. Post-vaccination breadth of spike-specific CD8+ and CD4+ T cell responses was reportedly substantial.

The CDR3 spans 15 residues. Germline CDR1 is LGHDT and CDR2 is YNNKEL (reference sequence). V trimming: 6 bases; J trimming: 4 bases; junction bases outside the gene matches: 10. Remarks on this clone: Its cognate antigen is unknown.

The receptor's source is a person aged 18-65 years who received the Ad26.COV2.S COVID-19 vaccine or a placebo. Sequenced material: peripheral blood, taken in a trial of Ad26.COV2.S vaccine versus placebo. The chain has TRBV3-1 (or the pseudogene TRBV3-2) and TRBJ2-7; TRBD2 matches at 9 bases. This chain's CDR3 is CASSRFPGLAYEQYF. The DNA for the CDR3 is TGTGCCAGCAGTCGCTTTCCGGGACTAGCTTACGAGCAGTACTTC.